One and the same sample provided the 8 T cell receptor beta chains below, sequenced in a study of identical twins. TCRdb redid the calling of the 5' RACE reads with MiXCR, one entry per CDR3 protein. The table lists nearly 200,000 distinct CDR3 sequences, 15% to 20% of them singletons. The same sample was also studied in work on T cells expressing NK-cell markers.

The sequenced material came from CD8+ T cells sorted from blood. The receptors derive from a woman between 18 and 30 years old in good health.

The chain joins TRBV30 to TRBJ1-1, with TRBD1 as a possible D gene (5 bases). The CDR3 extends over 12 amino acids. The V end lost 3 bases, the J end lost 11 bases, and 16 bases lay between the germline ends. The germline V gene encodes CDR1 GTSNPN and CDR2 SVGIG (reference sequence). Written as DNA, the CDR3 is TGTGCCTGGAGGGACCCACAGGTTACGGCTTTCTTT. As protein: CAWRDPQVTAFF.

The V and J genes are TRBV6-5 and TRBJ2-7; 11 bases fit TRBD1. Germline loops: CDR1 MNHEY, CDR2 SVGAGI. This CDR3 is built from 15 residues. Germline trimming cut 2 bases from V and 5 bases from J; bases unmatched to any gene: 5. CDR3: CASSYRTGGRHEQYF. CDR3 coding DNA: TGTGCCAGCAGTTACCGGACAGGGGGCCGGCACGAGCAGTACTTC.

This clonotype has more than one count but fewer than ten. J is TRBJ1-1 and V is TRBV3-1; 7 nucleotides match TRBD1. The CDR3 is made up of 18 amino acids. With V trimmed by 0 bases and J by 0 bases, 10 bases remained unmatched. The germline CDR1 and CDR2 sequences are LGHDT and YNNKEL (reference sequence). The CDR3 coding sequence is TGTGCCAGCAGCCAAGATTTGACGACAGGGTCTATGAACACTGAAGCTTTCTTT. It encodes CASSQDLTTGSMNTEAFF.

V and J are TRBV19 and TRBJ2-7; 9 bases align to TRBD2. CDR1 is LNHDA, CDR2 SQIVND, per germline (reference sequence). The CDR3 is 14 residues long. V shed 6 bases and J 4 bases; nucleotides not matched to a gene: 7. The CDR3 loop is CASRMTSGPYEQYF. In DNA form, the CDR3 reads TGTGCCAGTAGAATGACTAGCGGCCCTTACGAGCAGTACTTC.

In this sample, this clonotype turned up a few times. The chain couples TRBV25-1 to TRBJ1-5, with D unresolved. Trimming left V 3 bases short and J 2 bases short, with 5 bases between. Germline values: CDR1 MGHDK, CDR2 SYGVNS. The CDR3 contains 13 residues. The CDR3 is CASSDWGNQPQHF. The CDR3 nucleotides are TGTGCCAGCAGTGATTGGGGCAATCAGCCCCAGCATTTT.

This clonotype was seen many times. The chain uses TRBV29-1 and TRBJ1-1; maybe TRBD1 (5 bases). The CDR3 runs to 12 residues. Per the germline V gene, CDR1 is SQVTM and CDR2 is ANQGSEA. The ends were cut back, 6 bases at V and 4 bases at J, with 12 bases in the middle. The CDR3, as DNA: TGCAGCGTCCTAGGGGTTCGCACTGAAGCTTTCTTT. The encoded protein is CSVLGVRTEAFF.

The genes are TRBV9 and TRBJ2-5, with 8 bases matching TRBD2. V dropped 0 bases and J dropped 1; count of bases not matched to a gene: 8. The germline CDR1 and CDR2 sequences are SGDLS and YYNGEE. CDR3 length: 17 amino acids. The CDR3 sequence: CASSVGRSAGVQETQYF. The CDR3 DNA sequence: TGTGCCAGCAGCGTAGGAAGGTCAGCGGGGGTCCAAGAGACCCAGTACTTC.

This clonotype was observed at least ten times. The gene calls are TRBV29-1 and TRBJ2-1; TRBD2 might be the D (5 bases). The CDR3 length is 12 residues. Trimming removed 6 bases at V and 13 bases at J, with 19 bases between. CDR1 SQVTM and CDR2 ANQGSEA come from the germline V gene. CDR3 in DNA: TGCAGCGTCTGCGACGGGAATCGGTCCCAGTTCTTC. It is translated as CSVCDGNRSQFF.